This T cell receptor (beta chain) derives from a study of shared clonotypes between healthy human individuals. Findings of the study overall: Clonotypes shared by all four sorted-subset donors had higher generation probabilities than non-shared clonotypes.

This clone was found once. What it binds is unknown. Only Caucasian adults living in Nashville, Tennessee made up the donor group. The data were produced by immunoSEQ multiplex PCR, yet TCRdb's version contains in-frame clones alone and is incomplete. The sample includes some 1.5 million clones, roughly 97% of them seen just once. This CDR3 has 16 residues. Germline V gene sequence: CDR1 MNHEY, CDR2 SMNVEV (reference sequence). Losses at the gene ends were 0 bases for V and 3 bases for J; bases not matched to a gene: 7. The receptor was derived from a man aged 25-45 years in good health. The sequencing sample was made of naive CD4+ T cells sorted from blood. The subset is: CD45RA+ positively selected. J is TRBJ2-5 and V is TRBV27; 7 bases align to TRBD2. The CDR3 loop is CASSLSYLGGEETQYF. CDR3 bases: TGTGCCAGCAGTTTATCCTATCTTGGGGGGGAAGAGACCCAGTACTTC.